The rows below give T cell receptor beta chains drawn from one sample of a study of blood T cell repertoires in COVID-19. The data were produced by immunoSEQ multiplex PCR, yet TCRdb's version contains in-frame clones alone and is incomplete. Among almost 400,000 clones listed, roughly 89% were seen once. Sequencing input: PBMCs or T cells enriched from blood (not recorded which). Source of these receptors: a woman aged 25 to 39 who had recovered from COVID-19. The CDR3 runs from the conserved cysteine through the conserved F or W. Fields, in order: V gene, clone size, CDR3 protein. The size field is filled for only some rows; it gives once, few, many or a size class.

TRBV4-1,NA,CASNQDQEADVGPLHF
TRBV5-6,NA,CASSLAGGGRQPQHF
TRBV18,once,CASSVREGDEAFF
TRBV20-1,once,CSASTGLGETQYF
TRBV7-6,NA,CASSSVDRGHEQYF
TRBV27,NA,CASSFRTSGRIGETQYF
TRBV11-3,NA,CASSCWDRDTEAFF
TRBV2,NA,CASGQESTSLTQYF
TRBV7-8,NA,CASSLIGGGTGELFF
TRBV2,many,CASSAVDRAGNTIYF
TRBV3-1/TRBV3-2,NA,CASSQEPQGNTGELFF
TRBV19,NA,CASSLAGGRETQYF
TRBV5-5,NA,CASSFSAGYNSPLHF
TRBV9,NA,CASSVAQDRRETQYF
TRBV29-1,NA,CSVAGGWNQPQHF
TRBV13,NA,CASSLVGTGGRVSNF
TRBV5-1,NA,CASSLARLAGVNEQFF
TRBV28,NA,CASKERGTGTEKLFF
TRBV21-1,NA,CASSKYRDTQYF
TRBV9,NA,CASSAGFTYEQYF
TRBV20-1,once,CSAYSGIEQFF
TRBV28,NA,CASRRERYEQYF
TRBV28,NA,CASSGGLSLRGELFF
TRBV7-3,NA,CASSLPGGTGYTF
TRBV7-9,NA,CASSPRLGATYEQYF
TRBV3-1/TRBV3-2,few,CASSRNTGKETQYF
TRBV5-6,NA,CASSLDSTVAFF
TRBV5-1,NA,CASSSTGGDTYGYTF
TRBV9,few,CASSRRGEPSGSPGANVLTF
TRBV7-3,NA,CASSGTGFGETQYF
TRBV7-9,NA,CASNPGTAYGYTF
TRBV6-5,NA,CASTAGGRQMAFF
TRBV5-6,NA,CASSKDWVNYGYTF
TRBV7-9,once,CASSWGVYTGELFF
TRBV6-5,NA,CASSYAGAQPQHF
TRBV18,once,CASSPRIRADEQFF
TRBV5-1,NA,CASSLRESGANVLTF
TRBV11-2,NA,CASSFTSGGEQFF
TRBV3-1/TRBV3-2,NA,CASSPRLASTGELFF